This T cell receptor (beta chain) is drawn from a study of blood T cell repertoires in COVID-19. Study as a whole: The cDNA or gDNA used as material had been derived from T cells, B-cell-depleted T cells, or PBMCs.

In the study's own analysis: Nucleated cell counts were estimated from reference gene primer amplification. Sequencing was performed with immunoSEQ multiplex PCR; in TCRdb, only in-frame clones are kept and a portion is missing. For V, J and clone size, that table is used; D and trimming come from the DNA. The sample lists about 150,000 clones; approximately 80% were seen once. V was pared by 0 bases and J by 1 base, with 12 bases between. The CDR3 runs 15 residues. Looked up from germline, CDR1 is GTSNPN and CDR2 is SVGIG (reference sequence). The clonotype was recovered from a human donor with acute or convalescent COVID-19. The donor label of this sample is uncertain. The sequencing input was peripheral blood. The chain combines TRBV30 with TRBJ1-1; D possibly corresponds to TRBD1 (5 bases). In nucleotides, the CDR3 is TGTGCCTGGAGTGTGGAATCAGGGTGGAACACTGAAGCTTTCTTT. Its translation is CAWSVESGWNTEAFF.